These 15 T cell receptor beta chains were all obtained from the same sample, sequenced in a study of early T cells in non-severe SARS-CoV-2 infection. MiXCR, run by TCRdb on the 5' RACE reads, gives a single entry per CDR3 protein. The sample shows some 30,000 distinct CDR3 sequences, less than 6% of them seen only once. Sequenced input: whole blood. Every receptor here comes from an adult who was a healthcare worker with PCR-confirmed SARS-CoV-2 infection or an uninfected control (not recorded which).

This clonotype has at least ten counts. The rearrangement links TRBV7-2 to TRBJ2-7; D is unclear. Germline CDR1 and CDR2: SGHTA and FQGNSA. There are 14 residues in the CDR3. The V gene lost 5 bases and the J gene lost 0 bases, with 11 bases spanning the gap. The CDR3 DNA follows: TGTGCCAGCAGCCCTTCGGACGGCTCCTACGAGCAGTACTTC. Translation: CASSPSDGSYEQYF.

In this sample, this clonotype turned up many times. The gene calls are TRBV20-1 and TRBJ2-5; D may be TRBD1 (5 bases). Germline-derived CDR1 and CDR2 are DFQATT and SNEGSKA (reference sequence). CDR3 length equals 14 residues. Trimming left V 6 bases short and J 2 bases short, with 16 bases between. CDR3 DNA: TGCAGTGCAACCTTAAACAGGTTACAAGAGACCCAGTACTTC. Amino acids: CSATLNRLQETQYF.

This clonotype has ten or more counts. V gene TRBV11-2 combines with J gene TRBJ2-5; D is ambiguous. Trimming cost V 4 bases and J 4 bases, with 4 bases left between them. The CDR3 runs 11 residues. Germline CDR1 is SGHAT and CDR2 is FQNNGV. DNA of the CDR3: TGTGCCAGCAGCTCCCGAGAGACCCAGTACTTC. Protein product: CASSSRETQYF.

In its sample, this clonotype was seen a few times. DNA of the CDR3: TGTGCCAGCAGTGAAGAGGTCAATGAGCAGTTCTTC. Translation: CASSEEVNEQFF. The V and J genes are TRBV2 and TRBJ2-1; D remains ambiguous. The CDR3 contains 12 residues. Between the trimmed V and J ends, which lost 1 base and 6 bases, there was a span of 4 bases. Germline-derived CDR1 and CDR2 are SNHLY and FYNNEI. Using reference TRBV2 and TRBJ2-1 for the parts outside the CDR3, the full variable domain is EPEVTQTPSHQVTQMGQEVILRCVPISNHLYFYWYRQILGQKVEFLVSFYNNEISEKSEIFDDQFSVERPDGSNFTLKIRSTKLEDSAMYFCASSEEVNEQFFGPGTRLTVL.

This clonotype was counted ten times or more. The V and J genes are TRBV29-1 and TRBJ2-1, with a possible D match to TRBD1 (6 bases). Germline loops: CDR1 SQVTM, CDR2 ANQGSEA. The CDR3 sequence is 15 residues long. V shed 4 bases and J shed 10 bases, with 23 bases lying between them. This CDR3 reads CSVAPYRVKVQEQFF. CDR3 coding DNA: TGCAGCGTTGCCCCGTACAGGGTTAAGGTTCAAGAGCAGTTCTTC.

This clonotype has ten or more counts. The chain recombines TRBV12-3 or TRBV12-4 with TRBJ1-1; weak D call: TRBD1 (5 bases). The CDR3 totals 16 residues. Trimming stripped 6 bases from V and 3 bases from J, with 20 bases between. CDR3 coding DNA: TGTGCCAGCAGAGATTCCGGGACCCCGACGTACACTGAAGCTTTCTTT. Encoded protein: CASRDSGTPTYTEAFF.

In its sample, this clonotype was seen many times. The chain employs TRBV6-6 and TRBJ1-1; no definite D call. The ends were cut back, 6 bases at V and 1 base at J, with 6 bases in the middle. Germline V lookup: CDR1 MNHNY, CDR2 SVGAGI (reference sequence). The CDR3 is made up of 12 amino acids. The CDR3 sequence is CASRSGNTEAFF. The CDR3 DNA sequence: TGTGCCAGCAGGAGCGGGAACACTGAAGCTTTCTTT.

This clonotype was recorded many times. The genes are TRBV6-2 or TRBV6-3 and TRBJ2-3; 12 bases are a match to TRBD2. The CDR3 totals 15 residues. The V gene's germline CDR1 is MNHEY and CDR2 SVGEGT. V was clipped by 5 bases and J by 2 bases; unmatched bases: 2. For the CDR3, the DNA is TGTGCCAGCAGTACTAGCGGGGGGTACACAGATACGCAGTATTTT. It yields the protein CASSTSGGYTDTQYF.

This clonotype was seen ten or more times. The gene calls are TRBV5-4 and TRBJ1-1, with D maybe TRBD1 (6 bases). This CDR3 spans 14 amino acids. The V gene's germline CDR1 is SGHNT and CDR2 YYREEE (reference sequence). Trimming left V 0 bases short and J 3 bases short, with 9 bases between. CDR3 region: CASSLGAGDTEAFF. DNA of the CDR3: TGTGCCAGCAGCTTGGGGGCAGGGGACACTGAAGCTTTCTTT.

There are many counts of this clonotype. V usage is TRBV21-1 and J usage is TRBJ2-3; no DNA check was done on the table's D call, TRBD2. TRBV21-1 has pseudogene status. The CDR3 extends over 14 amino acids. CDR3 loop: CASRCGLPTDTQYF. CDR3 in DNA: TGTGCCAGCCGTTGTGGTCTCCCCACAGATACGCAGTATTTT.

This clonotype was found many times. V and J are TRBV7-2 and TRBJ2-7, with 10 bases identical to TRBD2. Germline V gene data show CDR1 as SGHTA and CDR2 as FQGNSA. This CDR3 comprises 16 residues. The V segment lost 5 bases and the J segment 3 bases; nucleotides outside the gene matches: 10. CDR3 residues: CASSAYPSGGFYEQYF. CDR3 DNA sequence: TGTGCCAGCAGCGCCTACCCTAGCGGGGGATTCTACGAGCAGTACTTC.

This clonotype was detected many times. The rearrangement links TRBV20-1 to TRBJ1-1, with TRBD1 as a possible D gene (5 bases). Germline V gives CDR1 DFQATT, CDR2 SNEGSKA (reference sequence). Between the trimmed V and J ends, which lost 3 bases and 5 bases, there was a span of 10 bases. The CDR3 spans 12 residues. The CDR3 spells CSARFRDTEAFF. The CDR3 nucleotides are TGCAGTGCTAGGTTCAGGGATACTGAAGCTTTCTTT.

This clonotype was seen many times. The chain couples TRBV3-1 to TRBJ2-5; 8 bases line up with TRBD2. This CDR3 contains 15 residues. The V gene end was trimmed by 1 base and the J gene end by 4 bases; junction bases not matched to a gene: 5. The germline V gene encodes CDR1 LGHDT and CDR2 YNNKEL (reference sequence). The CDR3 loop reads CASSQGAGGGETQYF. CDR3 nucleotides: TGTGCCAGCAGCCAAGGGGCGGGAGGAGGAGAGACCCAGTACTTC.

This clonotype showed up just a few times. This rearrangement joins TRBV6-1 to TRBJ1-2; weak D call: TRBD1 (6 bases). The CDR3 runs to 14 residues. Germline-derived CDR1 and CDR2 are MNHNS and SASEGT. The V end lost 10 bases, the J end lost 4 bases, and 19 bases lay between the germline ends. Written as DNA, the CDR3 is TGTGCCATCGCCCCTACGGGACAAATCTATGGCTACACCTTC. Its translation is CAIAPTGQIYGYTF.

In this sample, this clonotype turned up many times. Germline is not matched at one junction end, which may reflect a read error. The V call is TRBV27, the J call TRBJ1-3, with D hard to call. The length of the CDR3 is 16 residues. Germline loops: CDR1 MNHEY, CDR2 SMNVEV (reference sequence). Here the CDR3 DNA reads TGTGCCGGCAGTCCCCTGGCCTCTAGCTCTGGAAACACCATATATTTT. Its translation is CAGSPLASSSGNTIYF.